A single sample is the source of the 27 T cell receptor beta chains below, sequenced in a study of cytomegalovirus exposure and HLA in healthy donors. 13 Jbeta primers and 60 Vbeta primers were used for the PCR. Sequencing used immunoSEQ multiplex PCR; TCRdb keeps in-frame clones, though not all of them. The table lists more than 110,000 clones, around 80% of them singletons, with roughly 2% in the top ten. The specimen sequenced was PBMCs. All receptors come from a man aged 30-40 years in good health and CMV-seronegative.

This clone was counted only a few times. This sequence joins TRBV30 and TRBJ2-7; D possibly corresponds to TRBD1 (5 bases). Trimming cost V 4 bases and J 3 bases, with 13 bases left between them. Germline CDR1 GTSNPN, CDR2 SVGIG (reference sequence). The CDR3 is made up of 13 amino acids. The CDR3 DNA reads TGTGCCTGGACGAAAGCAAGGGGCTACGAGCAGTACTTC. It encodes CAWTKARGYEQYF.

The genes are TRBV6-5 and TRBJ1-4, with 8 positions matching TRBD1. Germline lookup yields CDR1 MNHEY and CDR2 SVGAGI. Unmatched junction bases numbered 7, after V lost 5 bases and J lost 5 bases. The CDR3 has 15 amino acids. The CDR3 here is CASSPGTGPNEKLFF. CDR3 DNA sequence: TGTGCCAGCAGTCCCGGGACAGGTCCCAATGAAAAACTGTTTTTT.

V usage is TRBV27 and J usage is TRBJ1-3; perhaps TRBD1 as D (6 bases). The germline CDR1 and CDR2 sequences are MNHEY and SMNVEV (reference sequence). The CDR3 totals 14 residues. V was pared by 3 bases and J by 4 bases, with 10 bases between. Here the CDR3 DNA reads TGTGCCAGCAGTTTGGGACACCTCGGAAACACCATATATTTT. Translating gives CASSLGHLGNTIYF.

This clone has a handful of counts. The rearrangement joins TRBV6-6 to TRBJ1-4, with D unresolved. This CDR3 region has 13 residues. The germline CDR1 and CDR2 sequences are MNHNY and SVGAGI (reference sequence). Trimming removed 2 bases from V and 5 bases from J, with 6 bases in between. Here the CDR3 reads CASSYAENEKLFF. DNA of the CDR3: TGTGCCAGCAGTTACGCAGAAAATGAAAAACTGTTTTTT.

This clone turned up a few times. The DNA for the CDR3 is TGTGCCAGCAGCCTAGCGGGAGAGCCTTCTCGTGAGCAGTTCTTC. As protein: CASSLAGEPSREQFF. The J gene is TRBJ2-1, the V gene TRBV5-5, with 10 bases identical to TRBD2. Germline CDR1 SGHKS, CDR2 YYEKEE (reference sequence). Trimming removed 4 bases from V and 9 bases from J; junction bases left unmatched: 10. The CDR3 contains 15 residues. Supplemented by reference TRBV5-5 and TRBJ2-1, the full variable domain reads DAGVTQSPTHLIKTRGQQVTLRCSPISGHKSVSWYQQVLGQGPQFIFQYYEKEERGRGNFPDRFSARQFPNYSSELNVNALLLGDSALYLCASSLAGEPSREQFFGPGTRLTVL.

V gene TRBV7-9 combines with J gene TRBJ2-2, with a possible D match to TRBD2 (5 bases). Germline V gene data show CDR1 as SEHNR and CDR2 as FQNEAQ (reference sequence). The CDR3 loop spans 17 amino acids. Trimming removed 4 bases from V and 0 bases from J, with 15 bases in between. The CDR3 protein is CASSSQRLSANTGELFF. The CDR3 coding sequence is TGTGCCAGCAGCTCTCAGAGACTTAGCGCGAACACCGGGGAGCTGTTTTTT.

A few counts support this clone. The V and J genes are TRBV6-5 and TRBJ2-7; D is possibly TRBD1 (6 bases). This CDR3 region has 15 residues. CDR1 MNHEY and CDR2 SVGAGI come from the germline V gene. Trimming took 5 bases from V and 1 from J, leaving 15 bases between them. CDR3 loop: CASSLAGRGSYEQYF. Written as DNA, the CDR3 is TGTGCCAGCAGTCTCGCGGGCAGGGGATCCTACGAGCAGTACTTC.

The genes are TRBV6-6 and TRBJ2-5, with D tentatively TRBD2 (6 bases). The germline CDR1 and CDR2 sequences are MNHNY and SVGAGI (reference sequence). Trimming took 4 bases from V and 3 from J, leaving 18 bases between them. The CDR3 extends over 16 amino acids. CDR3 bases: TGTGCCAGCAGTTTACCCGACGGGGGAGTCGAAGAGACCCAGTACTTC. Translated: CASSLPDGGVEETQYF.

The chain employs TRBV18 and TRBJ2-3; 8 nucleotides match TRBD1. The V gene's germline CDR1 is KGHSH and CDR2 LQKENI. V dropped 3 bases and J dropped 2; count of bases not matched to a gene: 4. This CDR3 is built from 15 residues. The CDR3 DNA follows: TGTGCCAGCTCACCTCAGGGGGCCCACACAGATACGCAGTATTTT. Its protein is CASSPQGAHTDTQYF.

The V and J genes are TRBV7-2 and TRBJ2-5; 9 positions agree with TRBD2. The CDR3 has 16 residues. The germline gives CDR1 SGHTA, CDR2 FQGNSA. With 1 base clipped from V and 6 bases from J, the junction kept 9 bases outside the gene matches. DNA of the CDR3: TGTGCCAGCAGCTTAGAAGTAGCGGGGGACCTTAAGACCCAGTACTTC. This codes for CASSLEVAGDLKTQYF.

The J gene is TRBJ1-2, the V gene TRBV7-9; 11 nucleotides match TRBD1. The V gene's germline CDR1 is SEHNR and CDR2 FQNEAQ (reference sequence). The CDR3 loop spans 15 amino acids. V shed 1 base, J shed 5 bases, and the junction held 3 bases outside the gene matches. The CDR3 loop is CASSLGTGGSYGYTF. In DNA form, the CDR3 reads TGTGCCAGCAGCTTAGGGACAGGGGGCTCGTATGGCTACACCTTC.

This clone showed up just a few times. This sequence joins TRBV2 and TRBJ2-3, with D uncertain. Per germline, CDR1 SNHLY and CDR2 FYNNEI. The length of the CDR3 is 14 residues. Between the trimmed V and J ends, which lost 6 bases and 1 base, there was a span of 11 bases. The CDR3 loop is CASSSESGTDTQYF. CDR3 nucleotides: TGTGCCAGCAGCTCGGAGAGCGGCACAGATACGCAGTATTTT.

In DNA form, the CDR3 reads TGTGCCAGCAGTTTATATTCCCCGATGACTAGCGGCGGCACCGGGGAGCTGTTTTTT. Encoded protein: CASSLYSPMTSGGTGELFF. The rearrangement uses TRBV28 and TRBJ2-2; 9 positions match TRBD2. From germline, CDR1 is MDHEN and CDR2 SYDVKM. V was pared by 1 base and J by 4 bases, with 13 bases of the junction left unmatched. This CDR3 spans 19 amino acids. The whole variable domain, filled in from reference TRBV28 and TRBJ2-2, reads DVKVTQSSRYLVKRTGEKVFLECVQDMDHENMFWYRQDPGLGLRLIYFSYDVKMKEKGDIPEGYSVSREKKERFSLILESASTNQTSMYLCASSLYSPMTSGGTGELFFGEGSRLTVL.

This clone occurred once. The chain couples TRBV27 to TRBJ2-7, with TRBD1 matching over 8 bases. The junction had 4 bases not matched to a gene; V was cut back by 2 bases and J by 7 bases. Germline V gene sequence: CDR1 MNHEY, CDR2 SMNVEV (reference sequence). There are 13 residues in the CDR3. The CDR3 DNA follows: TGTGCCAGCAGTTTACAGGGGGCTCGAGAGCAGTACTTC. Its protein is CASSLQGAREQYF.

This chain links TRBV2 with TRBJ2-5; D is uncertain. CDR1 is SNHLY and CDR2 is FYNNEI in the germline V gene. V was clipped by 2 bases and J by 3 bases, with 13 bases between them. This CDR3 comprises 15 residues. CDR3 amino acids: CASSEFAERKETQYF. Written as DNA, the CDR3 is TGTGCCAGCAGTGAATTTGCGGAGAGGAAAGAGACCCAGTACTTC.

This chain connects TRBV2 to TRBJ1-1; D not resolved. The V gene's germline CDR1 is SNHLY and CDR2 FYNNEI. V lost 6 bases to trimming and J lost 5 bases, with 16 bases between them. CDR3 size: 14 residues. As DNA, the CDR3 is TGTGCCAGCAGGGAAAATGGCAGGTATACTGAAGCTTTCTTT. Amino acid sequence: CASRENGRYTEAFF.

The chain carries TRBV11-2 and TRBJ2-7; TRBD2 might be the D (6 bases). V lost 5 bases to trimming and J lost 2 bases, with 16 bases between them. The V gene's germline CDR1 is SGHAT and CDR2 FQNNGV. This CDR3 region has 15 residues. The CDR3 region has the DNA TGTGCCAGCAGCGATACGGGACGGACTACCTACGAGCAGTACTTC. It codes for CASSDTGRTTYEQYF.

The chain uses TRBV28 and TRBJ1-1; D might be TRBD1 (6 bases). V lost 7 bases and J lost 1, with 19 bases in between. Germline V gives CDR1 MDHEN, CDR2 SYDVKM. The CDR3 has 16 amino acids. DNA for the CDR3: TGTGCCAGCATTCCATCAAGAGGGGGGGGGAACACTGAAGCTTTCTTT. Protein product: CASIPSRGGGNTEAFF.

This chain joins TRBV2 and TRBJ1-5; TRBD1 matches at 7 bases. V lost 6 bases, J lost 2 bases, and 4 bases stayed unmatched. The CDR3 loop spans 14 amino acids. The germline gives CDR1 SNHLY, CDR2 FYNNEI. The CDR3 DNA sequence: TGTGCCAGCAGAAACAGGGGTGGCAATCAGCCCCAGCATTTT. Translated: CASRNRGGNQPQHF.

The chain couples TRBV13 to TRBJ1-1; D is uncertain. V was trimmed by 6 bases and J by 1 base, leaving 6 bases between them. This CDR3 contains 12 residues. CDR1 is PRHDT, CDR2 FYEKMQ, per germline (reference sequence). The CDR3 DNA reads TGTGCCAGCAGTTCAGGGAACACTGAAGCTTTCTTT. Its protein is CASSSGNTEAFF. Filled out from reference TRBV13 and TRBJ1-1, the complete variable domain reads AAGVIQSPRHLIKEKRETATLKCYPIPRHDTVYWYQQGPGQDPQFLISFYEKMQSDKGSIPDRFSAQQFSDYHSELNMSSLELGDSALYFCASSSGNTEAFFGQGTRLTVV.

V and J are TRBV7-9 and TRBJ2-4, with D possibly matching TRBD2 (6 bases). This CDR3 contains 14 residues. In germline, CDR1 is SEHNR, CDR2 FQNEAQ (reference sequence). Trimming stripped 5 bases from V and 10 bases from J, with 18 bases between. CDR3: CASSPQEGISIQYF. The CDR3 DNA reads as TGTGCCAGCAGCCCACAGGAGGGGATCAGTATTCAGTACTTC.

The chain couples TRBV18 to TRBJ2-7, with 12 bases identical to TRBD2. CDR1 is KGHSH, CDR2 LQKENI, per germline. The CDR3 sequence is 18 residues long. V gave up 7 bases and J gave up 5 bases; unmatched junction bases: 18. As DNA, the CDR3 is TGTGCCAGCTTACTCCAATCAGGAACTAGCGGGAGGTCCCACGAGCAGTACTTC. Its protein is CASLLQSGTSGRSHEQYF.

The rearrangement joins TRBV27 to TRBJ2-6; D might be TRBD2 (7 bases). Per germline, CDR1 MNHEY and CDR2 SMNVEV (reference sequence). The CDR3 sequence is 16 residues long. Trimming stripped 6 bases from V and 4 bases from J, with 16 bases between. The chain's CDR3 is CASSPWAGAGANVLTF. The CDR3 nucleotides are TGTGCCAGCAGCCCTTGGGCGGGGGCAGGGGCCAACGTCCTGACTTTC.

The V gene is TRBV28, the J gene TRBJ2-7; 7 bases agree with TRBD1. V was clipped by 5 bases and J by 6 bases; unmatched bases: 10. Germline assignment: CDR1 MDHEN and CDR2 SYDVKM. The CDR3 covers 14 residues. The CDR3: CASSPRTGVLEQYF. The CDR3 DNA reads as TGTGCCAGCAGTCCCCGGACAGGTGTCCTCGAGCAGTACTTC.

V gene TRBV4-1 combines with J gene TRBJ1-1, with D possibly matching TRBD1 (5 bases). The CDR3 sequence is 15 residues long. V was clipped by 0 bases and J by 0 bases, with 8 bases between them. Germline V gene sequence: CDR1 MGHRA, CDR2 YSYEKL. The CDR3 spells CASSQDWGLNTEAFF. CDR3 nucleotides: TGCGCCAGCAGCCAAGATTGGGGCTTGAACACTGAAGCTTTCTTT.

Turning to this clone: One end of the junction does not line up with germline, which may come from a read error. This CDR3 reads CAWRGTGGYGYTF. CDR3 sequence (DNA): TGTGCTTGGAGAGGGACAGGGGGCTATGGCTACACCTTC. The V and J genes are TRBV30 and TRBJ1-2; 11 bases map to TRBD1. The CDR3 contains 13 residues. From germline, CDR1 is GTSNPN and CDR2 SVGIG (reference sequence).

Of note for this clone: The junction and the germline gene differ at one end; a read error may be behind it. The rearrangement uses TRBV2 and TRBJ1-2, with D perhaps TRBD1 (5 bases). Germline values: CDR1 SNHLY, CDR2 FYNNEI. The CDR3 is 13 residues long. The CDR3 here is CASSMQGPYGYPF. CDR3 sequence (DNA): TGTGCCAGCAGCATGCAGGGCCCCTATGGCTACCCCTTC.